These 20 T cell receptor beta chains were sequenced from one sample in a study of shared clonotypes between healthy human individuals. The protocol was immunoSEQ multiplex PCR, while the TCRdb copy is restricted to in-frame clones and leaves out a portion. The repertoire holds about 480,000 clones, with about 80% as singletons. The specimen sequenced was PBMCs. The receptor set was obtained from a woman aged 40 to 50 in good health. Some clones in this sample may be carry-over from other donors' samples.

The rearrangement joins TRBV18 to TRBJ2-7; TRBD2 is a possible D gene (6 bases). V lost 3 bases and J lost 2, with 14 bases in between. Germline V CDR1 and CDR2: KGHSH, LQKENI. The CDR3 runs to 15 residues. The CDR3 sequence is CASSPLEGRTYEQYF. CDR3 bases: TGTGCCAGCTCACCCCTGGAGGGGCGGACCTACGAGCAGTACTTC. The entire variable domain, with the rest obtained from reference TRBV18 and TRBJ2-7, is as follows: NAGVMQNPRHLVRRRGQEARLRCSPMKGHSHVYWYRQLPEEGLKFMVYLQKENIIDESGMPKERFSAEFPKEGPSILRIQQVVRGDSAAYFCASSPLEGRTYEQYFGPGTRLTVT.

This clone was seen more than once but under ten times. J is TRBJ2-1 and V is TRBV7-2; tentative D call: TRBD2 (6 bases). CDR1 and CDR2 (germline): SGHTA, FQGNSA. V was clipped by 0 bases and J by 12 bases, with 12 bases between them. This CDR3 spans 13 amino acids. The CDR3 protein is CASSLASGEVQFF. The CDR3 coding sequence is TGTGCCAGCAGCTTAGCCTCGGGGGAGGTGCAGTTCTTC.

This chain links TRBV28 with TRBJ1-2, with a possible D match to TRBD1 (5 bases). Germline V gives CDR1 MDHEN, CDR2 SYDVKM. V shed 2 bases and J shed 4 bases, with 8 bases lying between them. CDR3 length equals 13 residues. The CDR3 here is CASSLGHSYGYTF. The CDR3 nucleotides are TGTGCCAGCAGTTTAGGACATTCCTATGGCTACACCTTC.

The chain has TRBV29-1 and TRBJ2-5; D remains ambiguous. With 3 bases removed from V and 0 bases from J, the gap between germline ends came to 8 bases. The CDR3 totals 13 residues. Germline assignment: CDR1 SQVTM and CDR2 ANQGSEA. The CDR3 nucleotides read TGCAGCGTTGATGAGGAGTACCAAGAGACCCAGTACTTC. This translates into CSVDEEYQETQYF. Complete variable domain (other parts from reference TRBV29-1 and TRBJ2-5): SAVISQKPSRDICQRGTSLTIQCQVDSQVTMMFWYRQQPGQSLTLIATANQGSEATYESGFVIDKFPISRPNLTFSTLTVSNMSPEDSSIYLCSVDEEYQETQYFGPGTRLLVL.

This chain's CDR3 is CASSKMDRGNASTDTQYF. The CDR3 DNA sequence: TGTGCCAGCAGCAAAATGGACAGGGGGAATGCTAGCACAGATACGCAGTATTTT. The chain has TRBV21-1 and TRBJ2-3; the table's D call, TRBD1, has no DNA check behind it. TRBV21-1 is reported as a pseudogene. The CDR3 length is 18 residues.

The CDR3 protein is CASSRDRGRQETQYF. In nucleotides, the CDR3 is TGTGCCAGCAGCAGGGACAGGGGGAGACAAGAGACCCAGTACTTC. The gene calls are TRBV2 and TRBJ2-5; 11 nucleotides agree with TRBD1. The CDR3 consists of 15 residues. Germline V gene sequence: CDR1 SNHLY, CDR2 FYNNEI. With V trimmed by 6 bases and J by 2 bases, 5 bases remained unmatched.

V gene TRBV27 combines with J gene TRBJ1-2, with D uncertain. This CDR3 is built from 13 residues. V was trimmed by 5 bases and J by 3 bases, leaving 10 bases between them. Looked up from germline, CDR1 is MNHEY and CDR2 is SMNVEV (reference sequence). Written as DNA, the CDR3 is TGTGCCAGCAGTCCAAAGGCGGACTATGGCTACACCTTC. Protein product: CASSPKADYGYTF.

The CDR3 sequence: CASSQDVGQPYEQYF. DNA for the CDR3: TGTGCCAGCAGCCAAGATGTGGGTCAGCCCTACGAGCAGTACTTC. V gene TRBV4-2 combines with J gene TRBJ2-7; no clear D. Germline V CDR1 and CDR2: LGHNA, YNFKEQ. Trimming took 0 bases from V and 2 from J, leaving 11 bases between them. The CDR3 has 15 residues.

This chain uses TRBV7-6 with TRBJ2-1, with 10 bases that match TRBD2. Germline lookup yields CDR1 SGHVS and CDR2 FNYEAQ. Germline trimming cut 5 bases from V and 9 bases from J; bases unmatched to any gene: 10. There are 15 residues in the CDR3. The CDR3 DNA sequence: TGTGCCAGCAGCCTAACCCCTAGCGGGAGCGGTGAGCAGTTCTTC. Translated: CASSLTPSGSGEQFF.

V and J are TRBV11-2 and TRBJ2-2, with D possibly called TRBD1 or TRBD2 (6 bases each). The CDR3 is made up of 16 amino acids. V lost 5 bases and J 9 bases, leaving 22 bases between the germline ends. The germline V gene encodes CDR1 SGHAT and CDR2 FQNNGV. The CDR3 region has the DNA TGTGCCAGCAGCCGCCTGAGGGGGGACCCAAACCGGGAGCTGTTTTTT. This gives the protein CASSRLRGDPNRELFF.

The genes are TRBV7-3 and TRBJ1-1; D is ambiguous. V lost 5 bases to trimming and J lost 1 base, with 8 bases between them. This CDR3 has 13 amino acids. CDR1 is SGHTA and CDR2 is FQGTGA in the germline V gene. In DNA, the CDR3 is TGTGCCAGCAGCCCGACACAGAACACTGAAGCTTTCTTT. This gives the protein CASSPTQNTEAFF. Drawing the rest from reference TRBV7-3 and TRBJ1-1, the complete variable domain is GAGVSQTPSNKVTEKGKYVELRCDPISGHTALYWYRQSLGQGPEFLIYFQGTGAADDSGLPNDRFFAVRPEGSVSTLKIQRTERGDSAVYLCASSPTQNTEAFFGQGTRLTVV.

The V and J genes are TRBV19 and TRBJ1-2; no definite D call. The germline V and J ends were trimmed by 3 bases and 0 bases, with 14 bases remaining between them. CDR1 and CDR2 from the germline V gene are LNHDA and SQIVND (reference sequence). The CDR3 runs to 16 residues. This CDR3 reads CASSISRTDPNYGYTF. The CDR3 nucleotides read TGTGCCAGTAGTATCTCAAGAACAGATCCTAACTATGGCTACACCTTC. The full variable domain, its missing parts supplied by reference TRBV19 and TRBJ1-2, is DGGITQSPKYLFRKEGQNVTLSCEQNLNHDAMYWYRQDPGQGLRLIYYSQIVNDFQKGDIAEGYSVSREKKESFPLTVTSAQKNPTAFYLCASSISRTDPNYGYTFGSGTRLTVV.

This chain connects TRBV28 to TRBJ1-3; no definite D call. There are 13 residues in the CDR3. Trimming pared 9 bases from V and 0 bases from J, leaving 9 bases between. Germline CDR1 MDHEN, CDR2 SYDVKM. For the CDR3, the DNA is TGTGCCAGTCAGGCCGACTCTGGAAACACCATATATTTT. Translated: CASQADSGNTIYF.

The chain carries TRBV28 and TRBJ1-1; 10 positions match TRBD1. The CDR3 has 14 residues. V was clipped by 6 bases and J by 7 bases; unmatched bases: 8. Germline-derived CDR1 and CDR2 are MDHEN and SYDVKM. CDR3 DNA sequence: TGTGCCAGCAGACCCGGGACAGGGGTTCTTGAAGCTTTCTTT. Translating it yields CASRPGTGVLEAFF.

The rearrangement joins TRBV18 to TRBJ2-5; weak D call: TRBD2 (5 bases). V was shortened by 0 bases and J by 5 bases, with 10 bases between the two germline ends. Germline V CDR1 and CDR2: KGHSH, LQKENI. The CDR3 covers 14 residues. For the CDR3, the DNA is TGTGCCAGCTCACCACCAACGGAGGTCGAGACCCAGTACTTC. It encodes CASSPPTEVETQYF.

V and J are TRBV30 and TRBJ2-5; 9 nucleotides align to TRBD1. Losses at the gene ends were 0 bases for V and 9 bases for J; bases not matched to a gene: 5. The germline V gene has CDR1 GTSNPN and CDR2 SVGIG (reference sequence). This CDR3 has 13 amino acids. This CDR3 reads CAWSVHDRGAQYF. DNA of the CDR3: TGTGCCTGGAGTGTACATGACAGGGGGGCCCAGTACTTC.

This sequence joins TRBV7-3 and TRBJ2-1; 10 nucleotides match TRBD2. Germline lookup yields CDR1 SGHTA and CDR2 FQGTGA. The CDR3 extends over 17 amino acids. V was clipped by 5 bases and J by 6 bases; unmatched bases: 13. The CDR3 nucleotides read TGTGCCAGCAGCCCCAGAATCGGGGCTAGCGGGGGCAATGAGCAGTTCTTC. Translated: CASSPRIGASGGNEQFF.

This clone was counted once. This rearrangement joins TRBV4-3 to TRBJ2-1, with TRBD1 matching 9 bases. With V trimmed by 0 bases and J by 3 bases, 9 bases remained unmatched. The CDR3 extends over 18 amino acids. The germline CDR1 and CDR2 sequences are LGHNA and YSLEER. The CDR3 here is CASSQDPTGGFGYNEQFF. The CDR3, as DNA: TGCGCCAGCAGCCAAGATCCGACAGGGGGGTTTGGCTACAATGAGCAGTTCTTC.

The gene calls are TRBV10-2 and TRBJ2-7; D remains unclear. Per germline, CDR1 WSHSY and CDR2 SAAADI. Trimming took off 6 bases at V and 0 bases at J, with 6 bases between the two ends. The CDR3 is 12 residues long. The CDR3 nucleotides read TGCGCCAGCAGCCCTAACTCCTACGAGCAGTACTTC. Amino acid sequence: CASSPNSYEQYF.

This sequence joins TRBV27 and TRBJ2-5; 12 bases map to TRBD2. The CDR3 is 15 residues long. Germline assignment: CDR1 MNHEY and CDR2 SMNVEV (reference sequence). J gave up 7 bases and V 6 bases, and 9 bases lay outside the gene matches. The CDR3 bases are TGTGCCAGCAGGCCTAGCGGGAGGGCGGCGGGGACCCAGTACTTC. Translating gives CASRPSGRAAGTQYF.